These 10 T cell receptor beta chains came from one sample sequenced in a study of tumor-infiltrating lymphocytes in oesophageal squamous cell carcinoma. A single record per CDR3 protein comes from TCRdb applying MiXCR to the PCR reads. This sample has approximately 5,600 distinct CDR3 sequences; around 15% occur once, and the top ten carry 23%. Material for sequencing was normal esophageal tissue next to the tumor. These receptors originate from a male donor with esophageal squamous cell carcinoma.

A few counts support this clonotype. The rearrangement links TRBV19 to TRBJ1-4; D may be TRBD1 (5 bases). CDR3 length: 15 amino acids. Germline loops: CDR1 LNHDA, CDR2 SQIVND (reference sequence). Between the trimmed V and J ends, which lost 6 bases and 8 bases, there was a span of 19 bases. CDR3 DNA sequence: TGTGCCAGTAGCATTGGGGACCGCTTAAGGGAAAAACTGTTTTTT. This codes for CASSIGDRLREKLFF.

This clonotype came up many times. The chain links TRBV10-2 to TRBJ1-5; TRBD1 aligns across 11 bases. Germline CDR1 WSHSY, CDR2 SAAADI. The ends lost 10 bases at V and 5 bases at J; junction bases unmatched: 7. This CDR3 spans 14 amino acids. CDR3 DNA: TGCGCCACCGGACAGGGGGCGATTTATCAGCCCCAGCATTTT. Amino acids: CATGQGAIYQPQHF.

At least ten counts were recorded for this clonotype. V is TRBV5-6 and J is TRBJ2-3, with 8 bases that match TRBD1. This CDR3 contains 15 residues. J was trimmed by 7 bases and V by 0 bases; bases with no gene match: 7. The germline V gene encodes CDR1 SGHDT and CDR2 YYEEEE. CDR3 amino acids: CASSLAETGVNTQYF. The CDR3, as DNA: TGTGCCAGCAGCTTGGCCGAGACAGGGGTGAATACGCAGTATTTT.

Concerning this clonotype: This could be a read error, since a much larger clone is one nucleotide away. The chain recombines TRBV5-1 with TRBJ2-3; D is unresolved. CDR3 size: 14 residues. Germline-derived CDR1 and CDR2 are SGHRS and YFSETQ. The CDR3 sequence: CASSLSQRTETQYF. Written as DNA, the CDR3 is TGCGCCAGCAGCTTGAGCCAGCGCACAGAGACGCAGTATTTT.

CDR3 DNA sequence: TGTGCCACCAGACTAGCGGGGGACAATGAGCAGTACTTC. Amino acids: CATRLAGDNEQYF. The V call is TRBV24-1, the J call TRBJ2-4; TRBD2 agrees at 11 bases. CDR3 length: 13 residues. Germline V gene sequence: CDR1 KGHDR, CDR2 SFDVKD. With V trimmed by 7 bases and J by 13 bases, 8 bases remained unmatched.

By share of the sample, this clonotype is medium-sized (0.01 to 0.1%). This chain connects TRBV7-8 to TRBJ2-5, with D hard to call. The germline gives CDR1 SGHVS, CDR2 FQNEAQ. The CDR3 runs to 15 residues. Trimming removed 5 bases from V and 5 bases from J, with 18 bases in between. The CDR3 sequence is CASSPPPGARETQYF. Here the CDR3 DNA reads TGTGCCAGCAGCCCCCCGCCCGGAGCGCGCGAGACCCAGTACTTC.

This clonotype was counted at least ten times. The chain joins TRBV24-1 to TRBJ1-1, with D unclear. The J call may be mistaken, given a closer DNA end match to TRBJ1-6. Germline-derived CDR1 and CDR2 are KGHDR and SFDVKD. The CDR3 totals 14 residues. The CDR3 here is CATQGRARGSPLHF. CDR3 coding DNA: TGTGCCACCCAAGGCCGGGCCCGGGGATCACCCCTCCACTTT.

Remarks on this clonotype: Without the conserved terminal phenylalanine or tryptophan, this CDR3 likely stems from a read error. It is unclear where the CDR3 begins or ends on the DNA, so no DNA is shown, and the CDR3 is as TCRdb lists it. The chain has TRBV12-5 and TRBJ2-1. The CDR3 is 8 residues long, ends included. The germline V gene has CDR1 LGHNT and CDR2 FRNRAP. The CDR3 reads CASGLKEL.

By proportion, this clonotype is medium-sized. The chain recombines TRBV7-2 with TRBJ2-2; D tentatively reads TRBD1 or TRBD2 (5 bases each). Looked up from germline, CDR1 is SGHTA and CDR2 is FQGNSA. The CDR3 has 16 amino acids. V lost 3 bases and J lost 5, with 16 bases in between. The CDR3 loop reads CASSFGAFMGTGELFF. CDR3 DNA sequence: TGTGCCAGCAGCTTCGGGGCTTTTATGGGGACCGGGGAGCTGTTTTTT.

In its sample, this clonotype was seen many times. The CDR3 does not close with the conserved phenylalanine or tryptophan, likely indicating a read error. No DNA is shown, since the ends of the CDR3 on it are uncertain; the CDR3 is the one TCRdb lists. This chain links TRBV24-1 with TRBJ2-7; TRBD1, the table's D call, lacks a check against the DNA. The germline V gene encodes CDR1 KGHDR and CDR2 SFDVKD. The CDR3 spans 15 amino acids, including both terminal residues. CDR3: CATSTQGAHGYTFGS.